This T cell receptor beta chain was identified during a study of Ad26.COV2.S vaccination and SARS-CoV-2 variants (dated by TCRdb to about 2021). Regarding the research as a whole: TCRbeta repertoire sequencing was used to assess the specificity and breadth of SARS-CoV-2-reactive T cell receptors after Ad26.COV2.S vaccination. A total of around 32 samples were included in the TCR-sequenced set, comprising around 19 Ad26.COV2.S vaccine recipients, 5 placebo recipients and 8 SARS-CoV-2 convalescent individuals.

TCRbeta CDR3 regions were sequenced with the immunoSEQ Assay. After extraction, genomic DNA underwent amplification by bias-controlled multiplex PCR, followed by high-throughput sequencing. As for how the authors treated the data: To quantify the absolute abundance of every unique TCRbeta CDR3 region, sequences were collapsed and filtered. T cell fraction was estimated by normalizing TCRbeta template counts to usable DNA, which was measured by amplifying reference genes present in all nucleated cells. Repertoire TCRs were annotated as SARS-CoV-2-specific when V gene, CDR3 amino acid sequence and J gene were exactly matched to a known reactive TCR set. The reference SARS-CoV-2 TCR set was obtained from MIRA and was filtered for enrichment in COVID-19-positive ImmuneCODE repertoires, whereby public or cross-reactive TCRs were removed. Using the MIRA antigens, annotated TCRs were further analysed by specific ORF or by position within an ORF. Breadth was defined as annotated unique rearrangements over total unique productive rearrangements; depth was the summed frequency of those rearrangements. Two-sided Wilcoxon rank-sum tests were used to compare TCR breadth between groups. Sourced from immuneACCESS, this table was stored by TCRdb with only in-frame sequences that have V and J called. A share of the clones is absent; for the studies checked, an unresolved V gene accounts for under half, and the remainder has no known explanation. The DNA was the basis for D and trimming; V, J and clone size are from that table. Across this sample there are about 350,000 clones, with about 91% seen only once. Of the sample, 3% to 5% is held by the ten largest clones.

A word on this clone: Its antigen remains unidentified. Nothing much larger sits one base from this clone, and base qualities are not available.

From its cysteine to its phenylalanine, the CDR3 spans 15 amino acids. Only the CDR3 DNA is retained, 45 bases long and in frame from the first base. From the germline V gene (reference sequence), CDR1 is LNHNV and CDR2 is YYDKDF. V loses 0 bases, J loses 0 bases, and the germline ends lie 5 bases apart. Broader findings and caveats from the paper: Comparable non-spike TCR breadth was observed between vaccine and placebo recipients, consistent with only spike being contained in the vaccine. Higher spike-specific TCR breadth was observed in Ad26.COV2.S recipients than in placebo recipients (P = 0.0014). After vaccination, spike-specific CD8+ and CD4+ T cell responses were reported to show substantial breadth. The authors noted that total T cell responses may have been underestimated by the TCR breadth and depth analyses.

In light of the paper, this sample's time point label describes: individuals recovered from natural SARS-CoV-2 infection. This TCR derives from a human donor who had recovered from COVID-19. Recombination joined TRBV15 with TRBJ1-4; the D gene identity is not certain. Sequenced material: peripheral blood, taken after recovery from COVID-19. The DNA sequence is as follows: TGTGCCACCAGCAGAGATCACTCAACTAATGAAAAACTGTTTTTT. This translates into CATSRDHSTNEKLFF.